The clone carrying this T cell receptor beta chain was seen ten or more times. Every molecule of TCR cDNA had its own unique molecular identifier. TCRdb redid the calling of the 5' RACE reads with MiXCR, one entry per CDR3 protein. The sample lists about 48,000 distinct CDR3 sequences, approximately 5% occurring once. Trimming removed 3 bases at V and 6 bases at J, with 12 bases between. The CDR3 has 14 amino acids. The V gene's germline CDR1 is LNHNV and CDR2 YYDKDF (reference sequence). As to time point: sample taken at primary tumor resection. No cell sorting; template was whole RNA from tumor, lung tissue or PBMC. The source of the sample is a study of spatial heterogeneity in lung cancer.

The chain couples TRBV15 to TRBJ2-1, with D hard to call. The input for sequencing was PBMCs, taken at surgery. This clonotype was obtained from a male donor with early-stage non-small cell lung cancer. The CDR3 nucleotides are TGTGCCACCAGCAGGAGAGGTTACCGCAATGAGCAGTTCTTC. Translation gives CATSRRGYRNEQFF.